These T cell receptor beta chains were read from a single sample in a study of immune evolution from preneoplasia to lung adenocarcinoma. Assay used: immunoSEQ multiplex PCR; TCRdb lists only in-frame clones, some missing. The table has tens of thousands of clones, 70% to 80% seen once. The sample comprised FFPE invasive lung adenocarcinoma tissue. The receptors were gathered from a person between 55 and 69 years old with lung adenocarcinoma. Both conserved end residues are part of each CDR3. The D gene is left open where the match is weak. Size tells how often a clone was seen (once, few, many) or the class of an expanded clone, and some rows leave it out.

v_gene,d_gene,j_gene,abundance,CDR3aa,CDR3nt
TRBV7-2,TRBD2,TRBJ2-5,NA,CASSLHGTSGSGTQYF,TGTGCCAGCAGCTTACATGGGACTAGCGGGAGCGGGACCCAGTACTTC
TRBV7-2,TRBD1,TRBJ2-7,once,CASSRDSDYEQYF,TGTGCCAGCAGCCGGGACAGCGACTACGAGCAGTACTTC
TRBV30,NA,TRBJ1-2,NA,CAWSGKTGAQGYTF,TGTGCCTGGAGTGGGAAGACGGGGGCGCAGGGCTACACCTTC
TRBV19,TRBD2,TRBJ2-3,NA,CASSTLAGGSGTQYF,TGTGCCAGTAGTACCCTAGCGGGAGGGTCCGGTACGCAGTATTTT
TRBV5-6,NA,TRBJ2-3,NA,CASSLPGDDTQYF,TGTGCCAGCAGCTTGCCAGGGGACGATACGCAGTATTTT
TRBV5-1,TRBD1,TRBJ2-3,NA,CASSLDRGGVTDTQYF,TGCGCCAGCAGCTTGGACAGGGGTGGTGTAACAGATACGCAGTATTTT
TRBV11-3,NA,TRBJ2-5,NA,CASSPEGVSQYF,TGTGCCAGCAGCCCCGAAGGGGTGTCCCAGTACTTC
TRBV6-5,NA,TRBJ2-7,NA,CASSPGTHYEQYF,TGTGCCAGCAGTCCCGGGACTCACTACGAGCAGTACTTC
TRBV7-6,NA,TRBJ1-1,NA,CASSLGQNTEAFF,TGTGCCAGCAGCTTAGGACAGAACACTGAAGCTTTCTTT
TRBV30,NA,TRBJ1-1,NA,CAWSGVDDTEAFF,TGTGCCTGGAGTGGTGTTGACGACACTGAAGCTTTCTTT
TRBV7-6,NA,TRBJ1-5,NA,CASSLNENQPQHF,TGTGCCAGCAGCTTAAACGAGAACCAGCCCCAGCATTTT
TRBV5-4,TRBD2,TRBJ2-7,NA,CASSLLAGTYEQYF,TGTGCCAGCAGCTTGCTAGCGGGGACCTACGAGCAGTACTTC
TRBV5-4,NA,TRBJ2-3,NA,CASSLDSTDTQYF,TGTGCCAGCAGCTTAGATTCGACAGATACGCAGTATTTT
TRBV11-3,NA,TRBJ2-7,once,CASSPATREQYF,TGTGCCAGCAGCCCTGCTACTCGCGAGCAGTACTTC
TRBV28,NA,TRBJ1-5,NA,CASRPRTWGNQPQHF,TGTGCCAGCAGACCTCGGACCTGGGGCAATCAGCCCCAGCATTTT
TRBV5-4,NA,TRBJ2-5,few,CASSLLMEETQYF,TGTGCCAGCAGCCTCCTGATGGAAGAGACCCAGTACTTC
TRBV4-1,NA,TRBJ2-7,few,CASSQVGVSYEQYF,TGCGCCAGCAGCCAAGTCGGGGTGTCCTACGAGCAGTACTTC
TRBV2,NA,TRBJ2-1,NA,CASHLGGTYNEQFF,TGTGCCAGTCACCTTGGAGGGACTTACAATGAGCAGTTCTTC